This T cell receptor beta chain appears in the sequencing data of a study of shared clonotypes between healthy human individuals. This clone was seen once. The repertoire was sequenced with immunoSEQ multiplex PCR; TCRdb's copy has only in-frame clones and lacks some. The table includes some 2.3 million clones, 90% to 95% detected once. Germline values: CDR1 SNHLY, CDR2 FYNNEI. The length of the CDR3 is 14 residues. Trimming cost V 7 bases and J 5 bases, with 17 bases left between them. The TCR comes from a man aged 18 to 30 in good health. Some clones in this sample may be carry-over from other donors' samples. Sequencing used naive CD4+ T cells from PBMCs. Subset given: CD45RA+ positively selected. The V call is TRBV2, the J call TRBJ2-5, with D possibly being TRBD2 (6 bases). CDR3 sequence (DNA): TGTGCCAGCATCAGGACTAAGGTTATCGAGACCCAGTACTTC. The encoded protein is CASIRTKVIETQYF.